This TCR beta chain derives from a study of T cell changes during pregnancy in multiple sclerosis. Sequencing used immunoSEQ multiplex PCR; TCRdb keeps in-frame clones, though not all of them. The sample includes about 61,000 clones, more than 85% of them seen just once. The CDR3 spans 14 residues. Germline lookup yields CDR1 SGHAT and CDR2 FQNNGV. V was trimmed by 3 bases and J by 4 bases, leaving 13 bases between them. Sequencing used CD8+ T cells from peripheral blood mononuclear cells, obtained in the third trimester of pregnancy. The origin of this receptor is a female donor with multiple sclerosis, enrolled in a pregnancy study. The genes are TRBV11-2 and TRBJ2-7; maybe TRBD1 (5 bases). The CDR3 is CASSFKGALYEQYF. The DNA of the CDR3 is TGTGCCAGCAGCTTTAAAGGGGCCTTGTACGAGCAGTACTTC.